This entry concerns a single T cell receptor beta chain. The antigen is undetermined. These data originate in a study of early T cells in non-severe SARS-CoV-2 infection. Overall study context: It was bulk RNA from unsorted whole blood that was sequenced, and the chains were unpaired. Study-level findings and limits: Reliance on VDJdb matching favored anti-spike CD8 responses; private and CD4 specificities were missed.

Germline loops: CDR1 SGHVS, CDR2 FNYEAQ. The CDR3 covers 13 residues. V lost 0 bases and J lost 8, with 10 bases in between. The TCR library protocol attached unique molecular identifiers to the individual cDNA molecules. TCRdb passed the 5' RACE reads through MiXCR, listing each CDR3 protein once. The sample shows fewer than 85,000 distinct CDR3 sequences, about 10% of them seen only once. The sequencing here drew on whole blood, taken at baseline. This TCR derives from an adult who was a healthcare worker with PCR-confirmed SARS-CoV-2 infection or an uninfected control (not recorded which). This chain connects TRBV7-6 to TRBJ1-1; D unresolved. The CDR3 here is CASSLADRGEAFF. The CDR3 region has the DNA TGTGCCAGCAGCTTAGCAGACCGGGGAGAAGCTTTCTTT.